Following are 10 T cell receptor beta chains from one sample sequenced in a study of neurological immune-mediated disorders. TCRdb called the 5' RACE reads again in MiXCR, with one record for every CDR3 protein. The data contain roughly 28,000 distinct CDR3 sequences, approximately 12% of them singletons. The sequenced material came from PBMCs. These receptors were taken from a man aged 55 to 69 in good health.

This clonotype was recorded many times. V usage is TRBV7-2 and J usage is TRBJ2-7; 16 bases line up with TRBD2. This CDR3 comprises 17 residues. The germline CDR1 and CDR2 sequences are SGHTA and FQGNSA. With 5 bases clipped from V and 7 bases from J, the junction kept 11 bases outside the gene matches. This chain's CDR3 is CASSPGGGLAGGREQYF. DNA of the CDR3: TGTGCCAGCAGCCCCGGAGGGGGACTAGCGGGAGGGCGGGAGCAGTACTTC.

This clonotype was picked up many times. CDR3 amino acids: CSARIGRDEQYF. As DNA, the CDR3 is TGCAGTGCTAGAATCGGGAGAGACGAGCAGTACTTC. The chain carries TRBV20-1 and TRBJ2-7; a weak D match, TRBD2 (6 bases). V shed 2 bases and J shed 5 bases, with 10 bases lying between them. Germline values: CDR1 DFQATT, CDR2 SNEGSKA (reference sequence). The CDR3 contains 12 residues.

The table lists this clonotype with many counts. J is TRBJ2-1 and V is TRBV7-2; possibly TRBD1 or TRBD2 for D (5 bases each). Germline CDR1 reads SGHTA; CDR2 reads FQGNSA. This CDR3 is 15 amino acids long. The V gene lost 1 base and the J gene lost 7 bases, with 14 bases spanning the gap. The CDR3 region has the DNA TGTGCCAGCAGCTTAGAGGGGACGGATAATAATGAGCAGTTCTTC. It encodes CASSLEGTDNNEQFF.

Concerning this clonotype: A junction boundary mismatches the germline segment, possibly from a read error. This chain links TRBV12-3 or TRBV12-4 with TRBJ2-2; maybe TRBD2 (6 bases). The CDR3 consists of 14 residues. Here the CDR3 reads CASNSWGETVELFF. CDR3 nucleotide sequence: TGTGCCAGCAACTCGTGGGGGGAGACCGTGGAGCTGTTTTTT.

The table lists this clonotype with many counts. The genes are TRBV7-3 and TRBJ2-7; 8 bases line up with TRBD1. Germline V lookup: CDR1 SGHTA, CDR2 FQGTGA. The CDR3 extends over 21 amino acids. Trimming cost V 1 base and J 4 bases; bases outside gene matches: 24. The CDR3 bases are TGTGCCAGCAGCTTAATCGTGCGGCAGGGGGCGATGGGTCGAACGGCATACGAGCAGTACTTC. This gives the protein CASSLIVRQGAMGRTAYEQYF. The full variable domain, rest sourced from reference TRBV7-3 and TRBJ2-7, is GAGVSQTPSNKVTEKGKYVELRCDPISGHTALYWYRQSLGQGPEFLIYFQGTGAADDSGLPNDRFFAVRPEGSVSTLKIQRTERGDSAVYLCASSLIVRQGAMGRTAYEQYFGPGTRLTVT.

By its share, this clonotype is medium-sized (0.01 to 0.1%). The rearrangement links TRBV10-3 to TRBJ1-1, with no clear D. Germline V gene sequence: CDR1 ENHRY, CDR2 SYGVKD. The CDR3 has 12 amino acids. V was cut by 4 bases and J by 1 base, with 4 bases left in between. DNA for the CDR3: TGTGCCATCAGTGGACAGAACACTGAAGCTTTCTTT. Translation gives CAISGQNTEAFF.

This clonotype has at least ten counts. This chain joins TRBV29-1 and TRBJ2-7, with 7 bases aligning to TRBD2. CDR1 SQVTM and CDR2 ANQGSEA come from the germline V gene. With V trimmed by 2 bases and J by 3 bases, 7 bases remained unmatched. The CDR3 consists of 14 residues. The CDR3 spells CSVEPMSGGYEQYF. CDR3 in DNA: TGCAGCGTTGAACCAATGTCGGGGGGCTACGAGCAGTACTTC.

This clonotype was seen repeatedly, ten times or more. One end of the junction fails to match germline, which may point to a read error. Here the CDR3 reads CASILNRGQGADAFF. The DNA of the CDR3 is TGTGCCAGCATTCTCAATAGAGGACAGGGGGCTGACGCTTTCTTT. The rearrangement joins TRBV28 to TRBJ1-1; TRBD1 agrees at 11 bases. This CDR3 spans 15 amino acids. CDR1 MDHEN and CDR2 SYDVKM come from the germline V gene. The variable domain in full, with the rest retrieved from reference TRBV28 and TRBJ1-1, is DVKVTQSSRYLVKRTGEKVFLECVQDMDHENMFWYRQDPGLGLRLIYFSYDVKMKEKGDIPEGYSVSREKKERFSLILESASTNQTSMYLCASILNRGQGADAFFGQGTRLTVV.

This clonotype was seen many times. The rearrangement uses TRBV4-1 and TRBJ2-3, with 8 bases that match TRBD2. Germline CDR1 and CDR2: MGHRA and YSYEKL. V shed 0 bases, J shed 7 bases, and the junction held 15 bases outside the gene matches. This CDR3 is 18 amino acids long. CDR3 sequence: CASSQEAVPAGDLYTQYF. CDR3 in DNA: TGCGCCAGCAGCCAAGAGGCCGTCCCAGCGGGGGATTTATATACGCAGTATTTT.

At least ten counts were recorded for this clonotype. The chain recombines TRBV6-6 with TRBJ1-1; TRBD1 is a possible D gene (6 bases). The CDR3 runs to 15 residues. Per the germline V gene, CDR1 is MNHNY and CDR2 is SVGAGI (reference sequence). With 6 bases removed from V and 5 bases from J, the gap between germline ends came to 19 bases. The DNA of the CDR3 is TGTGCCAGCAGCCCAACTCGGGGGGCCGGAACTGAAGCTTTCTTT. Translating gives CASSPTRGAGTEAFF.